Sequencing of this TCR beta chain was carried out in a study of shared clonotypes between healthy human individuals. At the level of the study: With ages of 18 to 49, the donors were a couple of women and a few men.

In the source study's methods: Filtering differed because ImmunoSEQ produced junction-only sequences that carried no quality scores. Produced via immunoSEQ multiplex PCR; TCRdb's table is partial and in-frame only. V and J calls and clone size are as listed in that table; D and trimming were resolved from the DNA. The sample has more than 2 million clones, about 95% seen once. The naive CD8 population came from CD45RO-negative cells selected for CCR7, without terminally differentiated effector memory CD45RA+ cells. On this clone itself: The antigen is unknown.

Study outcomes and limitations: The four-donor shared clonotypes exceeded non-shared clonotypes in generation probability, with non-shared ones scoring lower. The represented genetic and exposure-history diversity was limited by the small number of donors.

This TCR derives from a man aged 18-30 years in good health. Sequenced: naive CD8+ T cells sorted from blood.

This CDR3 reads CASSADRYEQYF. CDR3 nucleotide sequence: TGTGCCAGCAGCGCAGACAGATACGAGCAGTACTTC. The chain employs TRBV27 and TRBJ2-7, with D maybe TRBD1 (5 bases). Trimming stripped 6 bases from V and 4 bases from J, with 10 bases between. The CDR3 consists of 12 residues. Germline-derived CDR1 and CDR2 are MNHEY and SMNVEV (reference sequence).